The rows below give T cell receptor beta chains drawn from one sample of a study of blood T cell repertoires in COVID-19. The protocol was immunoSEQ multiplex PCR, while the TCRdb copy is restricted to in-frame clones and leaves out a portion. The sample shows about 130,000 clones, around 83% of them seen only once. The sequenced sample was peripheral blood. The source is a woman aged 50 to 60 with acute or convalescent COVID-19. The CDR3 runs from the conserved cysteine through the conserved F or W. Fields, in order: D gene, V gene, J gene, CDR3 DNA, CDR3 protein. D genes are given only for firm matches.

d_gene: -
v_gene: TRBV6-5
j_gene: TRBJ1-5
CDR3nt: TGTGCCAGCAGTTACTCGGGTCTGGTGGCGGAACAGCCCCAGCATTTT
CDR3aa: CASSYSGLVAEQPQHF

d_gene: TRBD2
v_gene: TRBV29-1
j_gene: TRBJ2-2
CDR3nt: TGCAGCGTTGTTGGTGGTAGCGGGGGGCCGAACACCGGGGAGCTGTTTTTT
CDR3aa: CSVVGGSGGPNTGELFF

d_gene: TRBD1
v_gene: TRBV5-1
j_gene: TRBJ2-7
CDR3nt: TGCGCCAGCAGCTTGGTGGGAGCCGGGACAGTCAGCTCCTACGAGCAGTACTTC
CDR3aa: CASSLVGAGTVSSYEQYF

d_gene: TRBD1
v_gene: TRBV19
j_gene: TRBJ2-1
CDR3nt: TGTGCCAGTAGTCTTGGGACAGGGGGGGTAGGCAATGAGCAGTTCTTC
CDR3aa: CASSLGTGGVGNEQFF

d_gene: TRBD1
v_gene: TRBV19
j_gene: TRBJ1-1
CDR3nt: TGTGCCAGTAGTATACCCCCCGGGACAGCCCCCCGGGGGAACACTGAAGCTTTCTTT
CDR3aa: CASSIPPGTAPRGNTEAFF

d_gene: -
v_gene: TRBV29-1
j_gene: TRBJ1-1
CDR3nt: TGCAGCGTTGGGTACAATGAAGCTTTCTTT
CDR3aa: CSVGYNEAFF

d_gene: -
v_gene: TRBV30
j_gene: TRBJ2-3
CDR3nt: TGTGCCTGGGGAGGTACAATCACAGATACGCAGTATTTT
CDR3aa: CAWGGTITDTQYF

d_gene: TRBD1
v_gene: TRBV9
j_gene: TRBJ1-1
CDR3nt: TGTGCCAGCAGCGTATCACAGGGGTTGAACACTGAAGCTTTCTTT
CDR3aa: CASSVSQGLNTEAFF

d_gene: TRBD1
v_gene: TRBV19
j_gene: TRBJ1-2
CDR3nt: TGTGCCAGTAGCGGACAGGGGAGGCTAAACTATGGCTACACCTTC
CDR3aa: CASSGQGRLNYGYTF

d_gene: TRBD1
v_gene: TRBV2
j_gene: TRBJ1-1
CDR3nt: TGTGCCAGCCGAGTTGACAGGGGAACTGAAGCTTTCTTT
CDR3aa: CASRVDRGTEAFF

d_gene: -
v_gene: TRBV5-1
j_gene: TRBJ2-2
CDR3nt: TGCGCCAGCACCCTGACAGCCACGAACACCGGGGAGCTGTTTTTT
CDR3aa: CASTLTATNTGELFF

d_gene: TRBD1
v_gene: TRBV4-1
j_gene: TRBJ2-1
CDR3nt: TGCGCCAGCAGCGCAACCTCCGGGACAGGGCCCTACAATGAGCAGTTCTTC
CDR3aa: CASSATSGTGPYNEQFF

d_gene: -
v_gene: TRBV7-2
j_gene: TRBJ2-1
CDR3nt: TGTGCCAGCAGCTGGACCATAGGGGGGGGCAATGAGCAGTTCTTC
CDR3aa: CASSWTIGGGNEQFF

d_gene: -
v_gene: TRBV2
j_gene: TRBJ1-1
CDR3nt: TGTGCCAGCAGCCTGCCGGACATACTAAGCACTGAAGCTTTCTTT
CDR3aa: CASSLPDILSTEAFF

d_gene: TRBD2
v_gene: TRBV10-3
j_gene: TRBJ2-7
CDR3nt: TGTGCCATCAGTGAGGCGGGGGGTACCTACGAGCAGTACTTC
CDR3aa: CAISEAGGTYEQYF

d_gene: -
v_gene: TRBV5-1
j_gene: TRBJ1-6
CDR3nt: TGCGCCAGCAGTTTAGGACAGATTAATTCACCCCTCCACTTT
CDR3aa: CASSLGQINSPLHF

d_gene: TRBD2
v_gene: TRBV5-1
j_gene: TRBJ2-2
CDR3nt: TGCGCCAGCAGCTTGGGACTAGCGGACACCGGGGAGCTGTTTTTT
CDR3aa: CASSLGLADTGELFF

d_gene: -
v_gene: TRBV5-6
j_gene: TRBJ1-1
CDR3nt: TGTGCCAGCAGCTTGCGTACTCTGAACACTGAAGCTTTCTTT
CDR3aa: CASSLRTLNTEAFF

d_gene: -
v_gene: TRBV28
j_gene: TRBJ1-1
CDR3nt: TGTGCCAGCCGGACCAGGACAGTGAACACTGAAGCTTTCTTT
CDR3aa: CASRTRTVNTEAFF

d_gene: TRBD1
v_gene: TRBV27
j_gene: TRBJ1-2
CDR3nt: TGTGCCAGCAGTTTATCATCGGGACAGGGGCGCGGCTACACCTTC
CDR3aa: CASSLSSGQGRGYTF

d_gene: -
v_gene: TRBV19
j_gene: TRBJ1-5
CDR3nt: TGTGCCAGTAGTATAGGCCGCGACTTCTACCAGCCCCAGCATTTT
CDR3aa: CASSIGRDFYQPQHF

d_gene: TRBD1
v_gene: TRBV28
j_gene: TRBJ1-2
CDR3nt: TGTGCCAGCATTTCAGGGGGCTATGGCTACACCTTC
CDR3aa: CASISGGYGYTF

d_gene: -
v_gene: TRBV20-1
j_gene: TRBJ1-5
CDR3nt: TGCAGTGCTAGTGGGGCGGGCGCTAGCAATCAGCCCCAGCATTTT
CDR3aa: CSASGAGASNQPQHF

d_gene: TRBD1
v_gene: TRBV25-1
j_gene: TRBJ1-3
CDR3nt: TGTGCCAGCAGTGCCTGGGACAGTGGAAACACCATATATTTT
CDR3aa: CASSAWDSGNTIYF

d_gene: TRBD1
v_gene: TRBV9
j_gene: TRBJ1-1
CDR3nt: TGTGCCAGCAGGCGGACAGGTGGGGGGAACACTGAAGCTTTCTTT
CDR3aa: CASRRTGGGNTEAFF

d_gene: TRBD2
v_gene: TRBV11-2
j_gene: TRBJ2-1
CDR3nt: TGTGCCAGCAGCTTAGGCCAGACTAGCGGGGGAGTCAATGAGCAGTTCTTC
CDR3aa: CASSLGQTSGGVNEQFF

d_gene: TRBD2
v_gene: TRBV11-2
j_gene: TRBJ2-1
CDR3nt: TGTGCCAGCAGCTTCCGGCGGGGGGGCTCCTACAATGAGCAGTTCTTC
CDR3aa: CASSFRRGGSYNEQFF

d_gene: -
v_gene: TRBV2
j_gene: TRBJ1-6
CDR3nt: TGTGCCAGCAGTGAACGCGGGGGGGGCAATTCACCCCTCCACTTT
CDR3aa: CASSERGGGNSPLHF

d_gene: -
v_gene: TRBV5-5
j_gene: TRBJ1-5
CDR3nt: TGTGCCAGCAGCTTGGCGGGGAGCTATCAGCCCCAGCATTTT
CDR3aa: CASSLAGSYQPQHF

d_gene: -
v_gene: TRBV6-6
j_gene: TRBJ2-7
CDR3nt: TGTGCCAGCAGTTTGACAGCGAACACCTACGAGCAGTACTTC
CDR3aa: CASSLTANTYEQYF